The rows below give T cell receptor beta chains drawn from one sample of a study of T cell repertoires in cytomegalovirus infection. Each CDR3 protein gets one entry after TCRdb re-called the reads with MiXCR. The table lists more than 400,000 distinct CDR3 sequences, around 27% of them singletons. Sequencing was performed on PBMCs. Receptors were obtained from a human donor in good health (CMV status not recorded). Some clones in this sample may be carry-over from other donors' samples. Both conserved end residues are part of each CDR3. A D gene is named only where the DNA matches it firmly. Only some rows state a clone size, as once, few, many or a class for expanded clones.

j_call clone_size cdr3_length d_call v_call cdr3_aa cdr3_nt
TRBJ1-1 . 15 . TRBV11-2 CASSSLTAGMAEAFF TGTGCCAGCAGCTCCCTCACCGCGGGTATGGCTGAAGCTTTCTTT
TRBJ1-1 . 13 . TRBV6-2/TRBV6-3 CASSQQGSTEAFF TGTGCCAGCAGTCAACAGGGTAGCACTGAAGCTTTCTTT
TRBJ2-1 many 15 . TRBV7-8 CASSLIALVYNEQFF TGTGCCAGCAGCTTAATCGCGCTAGTCTACAATGAGCAGTTCTTC
TRBJ1-2 . 17 TRBD1 TRBV7-2 CASSLARGTGDRNGYTF TGTGCCAGCAGCTTAGCGCGCGGGACAGGGGATAGGAATGGCTACACCTTC
TRBJ1-5 few 13 . TRBV6-1 CATQGPSGQPQHF TGTGCCACCCAAGGACCGTCCGGTCAGCCCCAGCATTTT
TRBJ2-5 . 14 . TRBV18 CASSPWTEQETQYF TGTGCCAGCTCCCCCTGGACAGAACAAGAGACCCAGTACTTC
TRBJ2-3 . 19 . TRBV24-1 CATQDTYRVGVMNTDTQYF TGTGCCACACAGGATACGTACAGGGTTGGGGTTATGAACACAGATACGCAGTATTTT
TRBJ2-7 few 15 . TRBV19 CASSGPGSSSYEQYF TGTGCCAGTAGTGGCCCGGGATCGAGTTCCTACGAGCAGTACTTC
TRBJ2-7 many 12 TRBD1 TRBV7-8 CASSWTGPEQYF TGTGCCAGCAGCTGGACAGGGCCCGAGCAGTACTTC
TRBJ2-1 many 15 TRBD2 TRBV7-3 CASSLIAGDYNEQFF TGTGCCAGCAGCTTAATTGCGGGAGACTACAATGAGCAGTTCTTC
TRBJ1-1 few 15 . TRBV4-1 CASSQWDNVDTEAFF TGCGCCAGCAGCCAGTGGGACAACGTGGATACTGAAGCTTTCTTT
TRBJ1-6 many 15 TRBD1 TRBV7-2 CASSFDRGINSPLHF TGTGCCAGCAGCTTTGACAGGGGAATTAATTCACCCCTCCACTTT
TRBJ2-7 . 13 . TRBV28 CASRRPALDEQYF TGTGCCAGCCGGCGACCTGCTCTCGACGAGCAGTACTTC
TRBJ2-2 . 16 TRBD2 TRBV4-3 CASSPRLAVPSGELFF TGCGCCAGCAGCCCCCGACTAGCGGTGCCTTCCGGGGAGCTGTTTTTT
TRBJ1-4 many 14 . TRBV7-2 CASSSGSNNEKLFF TGTGCCAGCAGCTCCGGGTCTAATAATGAAAAACTGTTTTTT
TRBJ2-7 few 12 . TRBV25-1 CASRDSYYEQYF TGTGCCAGCAGGGACAGCTACTACGAGCAGTACTTC
TRBJ1-1 few 13 . TRBV7-9 CASSFSDREEAFF TGTGCCAGCAGCTTCTCGGACAGAGAAGAAGCTTTCTTT
TRBJ2-3 . 19 TRBD2 TRBV7-9 CASSPKLTSGRLYTDTQYF TGTGCCAGCAGCCCAAAGCTGACTAGCGGGAGGTTATACACAGATACGCAGTATTTT
TRBJ1-4 many 15 . TRBV7-6 CASSPPTGGYEKLFF TGTGCCAGCAGCCCGCCGACAGGAGGCTACGAAAAACTGTTTTTT
TRBJ2-5 few 13 . TRBV7-9 CASSGPGSETQYF TGTGCCAGCAGCGGCCCCGGATCAGAGACCCAGTACTTC
TRBJ2-1 few 15 . TRBV6-5 CASASNTAVVHEQFF TGTGCCAGCGCCTCGAACACCGCAGTAGTCCATGAGCAGTTCTTC
TRBJ1-4 few 14 . TRBV5-8 CASSLGSGFEKLFF TGTGCCAGCAGCTTGGGCTCAGGGTTCGAAAAACTGTTTTTT
TRBJ2-5 . 17 . TRBV7-9 CASSTAALRLTQETQYF TGTGCCAGCAGCACAGCAGCTTTGCGGTTGACACAAGAGACCCAGTACTTC
TRBJ1-1 . 16 TRBD1 TRBV19 CASSLIQGTLNTEAFF TGTGCCAGTAGCCTTATACAGGGGACGTTGAACACTGAAGCTTTCTTT
TRBJ2-1 . 13 . TRBV6-2/TRBV6-3 CASSLLGSNEQFF TGTGCCAGCAGTTTACTCGGTAGCAATGAGCAGTTCTTC
TRBJ2-1 . 15 TRBD2 TRBV12-3/TRBV12-4 CASSKTSGAPSEQFF TGTGCCAGCAGTAAGACTAGCGGGGCCCCCTCGGAGCAGTTCTTC
TRBJ1-1 . 13 . TRBV7-8 CASSFPSNTEAFF TGTGCCAGCAGCTTCCCCAGTAACACTGAAGCTTTCTTT
TRBJ2-3 few 16 TRBD2 TRBV10-3 CAISEWSSGRADTQYF TGTGCCATCAGTGAGTGGTCCAGCGGGAGGGCAGATACGCAGTATTTT
TRBJ1-1 few 14 . TRBV12-5 CASGWGRGNTEAFF TGTGCTAGTGGTTGGGGGCGGGGGAACACTGAAGCTTTCTTT
TRBJ2-2 many 14 . TRBV7-2 CASSFFTDTGELFF TGTGCCAGCAGCTTTTTCACAGACACCGGGGAGCTGTTTTTT
TRBJ2-5 . 14 TRBD2 TRBV23-1 CASSQAGAPETQYF TGCGCCAGCAGTCAAGCGGGAGCTCCTGAGACCCAGTACTTC
TRBJ2-1 . 15 TRBD2 TRBV20-1 CSARSSGSYHNEQFF TGCAGTGCTAGGTCCAGCGGGAGTTACCACAATGAGCAGTTCTTC
TRBJ2-7 . 15 . TRBV7-9 CASSFFGGPRYEQYF TGTGCCAGCAGCTTCTTCGGGGGGCCGAGATACGAGCAGTACTTC
TRBJ2-1 many 16 TRBD2 TRBV7-8 CASSLALAGSRNEQFF TGTGCCAGCAGCTTAGCTCTAGCGGGATCTAGGAATGAGCAGTTCTTC
TRBJ1-1 . 14 TRBD1 TRBV6-1 CASRRDRGREYAFF TGTGCCAGCAGAAGGGACAGGGGGCGAGAGTATGCTTTCTTT
TRBJ1-4 . 14 . TRBV30 CALGRGQMYEKLFF TGTGCCCTCGGCCGGGGGCAAATGTATGAAAAACTGTTTTTT
TRBJ2-2 few 14 . TRBV11-2 CASSLGRHTGELFF TGTGCCAGCAGCTTAGGCAGGCACACCGGGGAGCTGTTTTTT
TRBJ2-1 . 17 TRBD2 TRBV7-2 CASSLARLAGLYNEQFF TGTGCCAGCAGCTTAGCCCGACTAGCGGGACTCTACAATGAGCAGTTCTTC
TRBJ2-1 . 14 . TRBV7-9 CASSLGANNNEQFF TGTGCCAGCAGCTTAGGGGCGAACAACAATGAGCAGTTCTTC
TRBJ2-7 . 13 TRBD2 TRBV6-1 CATVTSGMYEQYF TGTGCCACTGTGACTAGCGGGATGTACGAGCAGTACTTC
TRBJ1-3 . 14 . TRBV7-2 CASSFTDLGNTIYF TGTGCCAGCAGCTTTACGGATTTAGGAAACACCATATATTTT
TRBJ2-3 few 15 TRBD1 TRBV7-2 CASSKRDRYTDTQYF TGTGCCAGCTCCAAACGGGACAGATACACAGATACGCAGTATTTT